The 25 T cell receptor beta chains listed next were all sequenced from one sample in a study of cytomegalovirus exposure and HLA in healthy donors. Produced via immunoSEQ multiplex PCR; TCRdb's table is partial and in-frame only. The sample records 220,000 or so clones, approximately 80% being singletons. Specimen: PBMCs. All receptors come from a woman under 40 in good health and CMV-seropositive.

The chain employs TRBV5-4 and TRBJ2-5; either TRBD1 or TRBD2 may fit D (5 bases each). Germline V gene sequence: CDR1 SGHNT, CDR2 YYREEE (reference sequence). Trimming left V 0 bases short and J 3 bases short, with 6 bases between. The CDR3 runs to 13 residues. Written as DNA, the CDR3 is TGTGCCAGCAGCTTGGGAGGGGAAGAGACCCAGTACTTC. This translates into CASSLGGEETQYF.

This sequence joins TRBV4-2 and TRBJ1-3; D might be TRBD1 (5 bases). Trimming pared 4 bases from V and 3 bases from J, leaving 13 bases between. Germline CDR1 is LGHNA and CDR2 is YNFKEQ. There are 15 residues in the CDR3. CDR3 protein: CASSRMGGNGNTIYF. In DNA, the CDR3 is TGTGCCAGCAGCCGCATGGGGGGAAATGGAAACACCATATATTTT.

The DNA of the CDR3 is TGTGCCAGCAGCCTGGGGGGGGGCCTTGATCAGCCCCAGCATTTT. Translating gives CASSLGGGLDQPQHF. V and J are TRBV5-4 and TRBJ1-5; tentative D call: TRBD1 (6 bases). This CDR3 spans 15 amino acids. Trimming removed 4 bases at V and 5 bases at J, with 16 bases between. The germline V gene encodes CDR1 SGHNT and CDR2 YYREEE (reference sequence).

The chain links TRBV7-2 to TRBJ1-2, with no clear D. V lost 0 bases and J lost 7, with 9 bases in between. Germline values: CDR1 SGHTA, CDR2 FQGNSA. This CDR3 is built from 13 residues. CDR3 sequence (DNA): TGTGCCAGCAGCTTAGCAAACGGATTTGGCTACACCTTC. It yields the protein CASSLANGFGYTF.

The gene calls are TRBV6-5 and TRBJ2-3; D remains ambiguous. Trimming shortened V by 9 bases and J by 4 bases, and 8 bases separated the two germline ends. Germline V gene data show CDR1 as MNHEY and CDR2 as SVGAGI. CDR3 length: 11 residues. CDR3 in amino acids: CASQTSDTQYF. DNA of the CDR3: TGTGCCAGTCAGACGTCAGATACGCAGTATTTT.

The CDR3 sequence is CASSRTPGTGEYEQYF. For the CDR3, the DNA is TGTGCCAGCAGCCGAACCCCCGGGACAGGGGAATACGAGCAGTACTTC. This chain links TRBV5-5 with TRBJ2-7; 10 bases are a match to TRBD1. Germline CDR1 SGHKS, CDR2 YYEKEE (reference sequence). CDR3 length: 16 residues. Trimming removed 4 bases from V and 4 bases from J; junction bases left unmatched: 11.

This clone was counted a single time. The rearrangement uses TRBV7-9 and TRBJ2-7; D gene ambiguous. V was clipped by 7 bases and J by 0 bases, with 10 bases between them. The V gene's germline CDR1 is SEHNR and CDR2 FQNEAQ (reference sequence). The CDR3 runs to 13 residues. The CDR3 spells CASTPGDSYEQYF. Written as DNA, the CDR3 is TGTGCCAGCACTCCGGGTGACTCCTACGAGCAGTACTTC. The full variable domain, its missing parts supplied by reference TRBV7-9 and TRBJ2-7, is DTGVSQNPRHKITKRGQNVTFRCDPISEHNRLYWYRQTLGQGPEFLTYFQNEAQLEKSRLLSDRFSAERPKGSFSTLEIQRTEQGDSAMYLCASTPGDSYEQYFGPGTRLTVT.

J is TRBJ2-2 and V is TRBV7-9; D not certain. Trimming cost V 5 bases and J 1 base, with 14 bases left between them. The CDR3 has 16 residues. Germline-derived CDR1 and CDR2 are SEHNR and FQNEAQ (reference sequence). Written as DNA, the CDR3 is TGTGCCAGCAGCCCAGTCAAGGCCAAGAACACCGGGGAGCTGTTTTTT. Encoded protein: CASSPVKAKNTGELFF.

The chain has TRBV27 and TRBJ2-7, with 9 bases lining up with TRBD1. Germline-derived CDR1 and CDR2 are MNHEY and SMNVEV (reference sequence). Trimming took 3 bases from V and 6 from J; bases not matched to a gene: 9. The CDR3 totals 15 residues. This CDR3 is CASSFGTGQISEQYF. In DNA, the CDR3 is TGTGCCAGCAGTTTCGGGACAGGGCAGATCTCCGAGCAGTACTTC.

The gene calls are TRBV28 and TRBJ1-5, with 7 bases matching TRBD1. Germline trimming cut 4 bases from V and 4 bases from J; bases unmatched to any gene: 10. CDR1 is MDHEN and CDR2 is SYDVKM in the germline V gene. CDR3 length: 16 amino acids. Here the CDR3 reads CASSSSDRERNQPQHF. CDR3 coding DNA: TGTGCCAGCAGTTCCTCAGACAGGGAACGAAATCAGCCCCAGCATTTT.

The chain carries TRBV5-4 and TRBJ2-7; 9 nucleotides agree with TRBD1. Germline assignment: CDR1 SGHNT and CDR2 YYREEE (reference sequence). CDR3 length: 15 amino acids. V lost 4 bases to trimming and J lost 2 bases; unmatched junction nucleotides: 7. The DNA of the CDR3 is TGTGCCAGCAGCCCCGGACAGGGGCCCGCCTACGAGCAGTACTTC. This encodes CASSPGQGPAYEQYF.

V usage is TRBV7-3 and J usage is TRBJ2-2, with D unclear. The V end lost 6 bases, the J end lost 2 bases, and 7 bases lay between the germline ends. The CDR3 totals 13 residues. Per the germline V gene, CDR1 is SGHTA and CDR2 is FQGTGA. This chain's CDR3 is CASSLENTGELFF. The DNA for the CDR3 is TGTGCCAGCAGTTTAGAAAACACCGGGGAGCTGTTTTTT.

This clone has a handful of counts. V gene TRBV4-2 combines with J gene TRBJ2-1; TRBD2 matches at 8 bases. There are 16 residues in the CDR3. Looked up from germline, CDR1 is LGHNA and CDR2 is YNFKEQ. V lost 0 bases to trimming and J lost 2 bases; unmatched junction nucleotides: 3. The CDR3 DNA follows: TGTGCCAGCAGCCAAGATAATAGCGGGACCTACAATGAGCAGTTCTTC. As protein: CASSQDNSGTYNEQFF.

J is TRBJ1-2 and V is TRBV2, with 8 positions matching TRBD1. The junction had 6 bases not matched to a gene; V was cut back by 5 bases and J by 4 bases. The CDR3 covers 14 residues. The V gene's germline CDR1 is SNHLY and CDR2 FYNNEI. For the CDR3, the DNA is TGTGCCAGCAGTTTGGACAGGGAGCCCTATGGCTACACCTTC. Amino acids: CASSLDREPYGYTF.

The CDR3 sequence is CAWRTPGILGYGYTF. In nucleotides, the CDR3 is TGTGCCTGGAGGACCCCAGGTATTCTGGGCTATGGCTACACCTTC. The V call is TRBV30, the J call TRBJ1-2; D uncertain. V gave up 3 bases and J gave up 4 bases, with 18 bases separating them. CDR3 size: 15 residues. Per the germline V gene, CDR1 is GTSNPN and CDR2 is SVGIG (reference sequence).

This chain uses TRBV5-1 with TRBJ2-7, with 10 bases that match TRBD2. The V gene's germline CDR1 is SGHRS and CDR2 YFSETQ. CDR3 size: 17 residues. V was clipped by 4 bases and J by 5 bases; unmatched bases: 15. The CDR3 DNA is TGCGCCAGCAGCCCTAGCGGGAGCGGACTATTTGTTCACGAGCAGTACTTC. Its protein product is CASSPSGSGLFVHEQYF.

V gene TRBV5-1 combines with J gene TRBJ2-7; TRBD2 aligns across 13 bases. Germline V gene data show CDR1 as SGHRS and CDR2 as YFSETQ. With V trimmed by 4 bases and J by 3 bases, 4 bases remained unmatched. The CDR3 is 15 amino acids. DNA of the CDR3: TGCGCCAGCAGCCCTGGACTAGCGGGAGACTACGAGCAGTACTTC. This translates into CASSPGLAGDYEQYF.

The V call is TRBV29-1, the J call TRBJ2-3; D uncertain. CDR1 and CDR2 (germline): SQVTM, ANQGSEA. The germline V and J ends were trimmed by 6 bases and 1 base, with 8 bases remaining between them. CDR3 length: 12 residues. CDR3: CSVPMGTDTQYF. DNA of the CDR3: TGCAGCGTCCCTATGGGCACAGATACGCAGTATTTT.

V gene TRBV6-5 combines with J gene TRBJ1-5, with D unresolved. The ends were cut back, 7 bases at V and 3 bases at J, with 10 bases in the middle. This CDR3 is 13 amino acids long. The germline V gene has CDR1 MNHEY and CDR2 SVGAGI. This chain's CDR3 is CASMVEPNQPQHF. As DNA, the CDR3 is TGTGCCAGCATGGTGGAGCCCAATCAGCCCCAGCATTTT.

CDR3 protein: CAWSSSGGVEQYF. CDR3 nucleotides: TGTGCCTGGAGTTCCTCGGGGGGCGTCGAGCAGTACTTC. The rearrangement uses TRBV30 and TRBJ2-7, with TRBD2 as a possible D gene (7 bases). The CDR3 is 13 residues long. Trimming cost V 2 bases and J 6 bases, with 14 bases left between them. Germline V CDR1 and CDR2: GTSNPN, SVGIG (reference sequence).

The chain links TRBV7-2 to TRBJ2-1; TRBD2 agrees at 10 bases. Germline assignment: CDR1 SGHTA and CDR2 FQGNSA. V lost 5 bases to trimming and J lost 2 bases; unmatched junction nucleotides: 3. The CDR3 contains 15 residues. The CDR3 DNA reads as TGTGCCAGCAGCCCAGCGGGAGGGCCCTACAATGAGCAGTTCTTC. Encoded protein: CASSPAGGPYNEQFF.

The chain joins TRBV9 to TRBJ1-1; D gene uncertain. Germline CDR1 and CDR2: SGDLS and YYNGEE. The germline V and J ends were trimmed by 1 base and 2 bases, with 9 bases remaining between them. CDR3 size: 14 residues. CDR3 nucleotides: TGTGCCAGCAGCGTAAGTCAGACTAACACTGAAGCTTTCTTT. Residues: CASSVSQTNTEAFF.

V usage is TRBV28 and J usage is TRBJ2-7; no definite D call. The germline V gene has CDR1 MDHEN and CDR2 SYDVKM. Between the trimmed V and J ends, which lost 4 bases and 6 bases, there was a span of 13 bases. The CDR3 sequence is 13 residues long. In nucleotides, the CDR3 is TGTGCCAGCAGTTCACTTAACCCGGGCGAGCAGTACTTC. Its translation: CASSSLNPGEQYF.

The chain is built from TRBV4-1 and TRBJ1-2, with D hard to call. CDR3 length: 13 residues. Per the germline V gene, CDR1 is MGHRA and CDR2 is YSYEKL. Deletions cut 0 bases from V and 8 bases from J, with 10 bases between. The CDR3 region is CASSQDPEGGYTF. CDR3 DNA sequence: TGCGCCAGCAGCCAAGACCCAGAAGGAGGCTACACCTTC.

The V gene is TRBV7-9, the J gene TRBJ1-2, with D possibly TRBD1 on 5 matching bases. CDR3 length: 14 amino acids. Trimming removed 1 base at V and 4 bases at J, with 10 bases between. CDR1 is SEHNR, CDR2 FQNEAQ, per germline (reference sequence). The chain's CDR3 is CASSLVGRVYGYTF. For the CDR3, the DNA is TGTGCCAGCAGCTTAGTGGGCAGGGTCTATGGCTACACCTTC.